The 26 T cell receptor beta chains below all came from one sample that was sequenced in a study of glioma-infiltrating T cells after dendritic cell vaccination. The repertoire was sequenced with immunoSEQ multiplex PCR; TCRdb's copy has only in-frame clones and lacks some. In the table there are 20,000 to 25,000 clones, about four fifths of which are singletons. The specimen was blood, collected before dendritic cell vaccination. These receptors were obtained from a human donor with glioblastoma.

This rearrangement joins TRBV4-1 to TRBJ1-2; D gene unclear. This CDR3 contains 13 residues. CDR1 is MGHRA and CDR2 is YSYEKL in the germline V gene. Trimming took off 0 bases at V and 4 bases at J, with 6 bases between the two ends. The chain's CDR3 is CASSQDVSYGYTF. In DNA form, the CDR3 reads TGCGCCAGCAGCCAAGACGTTTCCTATGGCTACACCTTC.

The V and J genes are TRBV5-4 and TRBJ2-7, with 8 bases fitting TRBD2. CDR1 is SGHNT and CDR2 is YYREEE in the germline V gene (reference sequence). This CDR3 is built from 15 residues. With 2 bases clipped from V and 2 bases from J, the junction kept 6 bases outside the gene matches. This CDR3 reads CASSFFLAGPYEQYF. The CDR3 DNA is TGTGCCAGCAGCTTTTTTTTAGCGGGGCCCTACGAGCAGTACTTC.

The chain links TRBV7-2 to TRBJ1-1, with TRBD1 as a possible D gene (5 bases). CDR1 and CDR2 (germline): SGHTA, FQGNSA. V lost 2 bases and J 3 bases, leaving 10 bases between the germline ends. The CDR3 extends over 14 amino acids. CDR3 nucleotide sequence: TGTGCCAGCAGCTTAATGCCCAGGGACACTGAAGCTTTCTTT. The encoded protein is CASSLMPRDTEAFF.

The chain joins TRBV6-1 to TRBJ1-1; 7 positions agree with TRBD1. This CDR3 is 14 amino acids long. Per the germline V gene, CDR1 is MNHNS and CDR2 is SASEGT. V shed 4 bases and J 4 bases; nucleotides not matched to a gene: 6. The CDR3 spells CASSGQGKGTEAFF. The CDR3 DNA reads as TGTGCCAGCAGTGGACAGGGAAAAGGCACTGAAGCTTTCTTT.

The chain employs TRBV5-1 and TRBJ1-3, with no clear D. V lost 0 bases, J lost 2 bases, and 9 bases lay in between. Per germline, CDR1 SGHRS and CDR2 YFSETQ. CDR3 length: 15 residues. As DNA, the CDR3 is TGCGCCAGCAGCTTGGCCGGGGATCCTGGAAACACCATATATTTT. As protein: CASSLAGDPGNTIYF.

The V call is TRBV5-4, the J call TRBJ2-3; 8 bases align to TRBD2. The CDR3 is made up of 14 amino acids. Per the germline V gene, CDR1 is SGHNT and CDR2 is YYREEE (reference sequence). The V and J ends lost 2 bases and 8 bases, in that order; junction bases with no gene match: 7. CDR3 region: CASSFPGLAGTQYF. Here the CDR3 DNA reads TGTGCCAGCAGCTTCCCAGGACTAGCCGGTACGCAGTATTTT.

V is TRBV6-1 and J is TRBJ1-4, with D unresolved. Germline CDR1 reads MNHNS; CDR2 reads SASEGT. Trimming stripped 5 bases from V and 8 bases from J, with 15 bases between. The length of the CDR3 is 14 residues. The CDR3 coding sequence is TGTGCCAGCAGTACCGGGAGCGGATGGGAAAAACTGTTTTTT. It translates to CASSTGSGWEKLFF.

V is TRBV2 and J is TRBJ1-4, with D perhaps matching TRBD1 (6 bases). The V end lost 6 bases, the J end lost 6 bases, and 11 bases lay between the germline ends. The CDR3 runs 13 residues. In germline, CDR1 is SNHLY, CDR2 FYNNEI. The CDR3 DNA reads TGTGCCAGCAGACGGACAGATTATGAAAAACTGTTTTTT. It translates to CASRRTDYEKLFF.

CDR3 loop: CASSQELLVHGLAGGTDTQYF. CDR3 nucleotides: TGTGCCAGCAGCCAAGAGCTCTTAGTTCACGGACTAGCGGGAGGCACAGATACGCAGTATTTT. The chain joins TRBV4-2 to TRBJ2-3; 13 positions match TRBD2. This CDR3 is 21 amino acids long. V shed 0 bases and J 1 base; nucleotides not matched to a gene: 13. CDR1 is LGHNA and CDR2 is YNFKEQ in the germline V gene.

V is TRBV10-3 and J is TRBJ2-7; the D is unclear. V was trimmed by 5 bases and J by 10 bases, leaving 12 bases between them. The germline V gene has CDR1 ENHRY and CDR2 SYGVKD. The CDR3 runs 11 residues. This CDR3 reads CAISNGPDQYF. CDR3 bases: TGTGCCATCAGTAATGGGCCAGATCAGTACTTC.

The V gene is TRBV27, the J gene TRBJ2-7; a weak D match, TRBD2 (6 bases). The ends were cut back, 8 bases at V and 3 bases at J, with 17 bases in the middle. This CDR3 is 14 amino acids long. Germline V CDR1 and CDR2: MNHEY, SMNVEV (reference sequence). As DNA, the CDR3 is TGTGCCAGCTGGAGGGCTCAGTCAGTCTACGAGCAGTACTTC. Translating it yields CASWRAQSVYEQYF.

This clone was detected once. This chain uses TRBV7-2 with TRBJ2-7, with unresolved D. V dropped 5 bases and J dropped 0 bases, with 5 bases sitting between them. CDR1 and CDR2 (germline): SGHTA, FQGNSA. This CDR3 is 12 amino acids long. CDR3 coding DNA: TGTGCCAGCAGCCCCAGCTCCTACGAGCAGTACTTC. Protein: CASSPSSYEQYF.

The chain has TRBV13 and TRBJ1-2, with 7 bases lining up with TRBD1. CDR3 length: 15 residues. The V segment lost 8 bases and the J segment 2 bases; nucleotides outside the gene matches: 11. The germline V gene has CDR1 PRHDT and CDR2 FYEKMQ (reference sequence). The CDR3 is CASQTQKTGNYGYTF. In nucleotides, the CDR3 is TGTGCCAGCCAAACCCAAAAGACAGGGAACTATGGCTACACCTTC.

The rearrangement uses TRBV11-3 and TRBJ1-5, with D hard to call. The CDR3 is made up of 10 amino acids. CDR1 is SGHNT and CDR2 is YENEEA in the germline V gene. V shed 5 bases and J shed 11 bases, with 7 bases lying between them. Written as DNA, the CDR3 is TGTGCCAGCAGCCGCGGGGCCCAGCATTTT. Its translation: CASSRGAQHF.

As for this clone: One junction end disagrees with the germline gene, perhaps due to a read error. The rearrangement uses TRBV7-2 and TRBJ2-2; 12 nucleotides line up with TRBD2. Germline V gene data show CDR1 as SGHTA and CDR2 as FQGNSA. The CDR3 extends over 14 amino acids. In nucleotides, the CDR3 is TGTGCCAGCAGCCTAGCGGGAGGGGGCGGGGAGCTGTTTTTT. As protein: CASSLAGGGGELFF.

This chain joins TRBV6-1 and TRBJ1-2, with 8 bases identical to TRBD1. In germline, CDR1 is MNHNS, CDR2 SASEGT. This CDR3 has 14 amino acids. V was pared by 3 bases and J by 2 bases, with 2 bases of the junction left unmatched. CDR3 nucleotides: TGTGCCAGCAGTGAGGGGGACAGGAACTATGGCTACACCTTC. This encodes CASSEGDRNYGYTF.

J is TRBJ2-7 and V is TRBV5-8; 8 bases match TRBD2. The CDR3 loop spans 15 amino acids. Germline values: CDR1 SGHTS, CDR2 YDEGEE. Trimming cost V 2 bases and J 2 bases; bases outside gene matches: 6. The CDR3: CASSFFLAGPYEQYF. In nucleotides, the CDR3 is TGTGCCAGCAGCTTTTTTTTAGCGGGGCCCTACGAGCAGTACTTC.

This chain connects TRBV14 to TRBJ2-1, with no clear D. Trimming shortened V by 4 bases and J by 4 bases, and 11 bases separated the two germline ends. Germline-derived CDR1 and CDR2 are SGHDN and FVKESK. The CDR3 is 14 residues long. DNA for the CDR3: TGTGCCAGCAGCCCAGCCCTAGGTTACAATGAGCAGTTCTTC. Translating it yields CASSPALGYNEQFF.

The rearrangement joins TRBV29-1 to TRBJ1-6; TRBD1 is a possible D gene (6 bases). Germline-derived CDR1 and CDR2 are SQVTM and ANQGSEA. V gave up 7 bases and J gave up 9 bases, with 16 bases separating them. The CDR3 has 13 residues. The CDR3: CSAVPGHCSPLHF. The CDR3 nucleotides read TGCAGCGCTGTACCGGGACACTGTTCACCCCTCCACTTT.

The rearrangement links TRBV5-1 to TRBJ2-1; 13 bases align to TRBD2. The V gene's germline CDR1 is SGHRS and CDR2 YFSETQ. This CDR3 spans 15 amino acids. J lost 5 bases, V lost 5 bases, and 4 bases had no gene match. The CDR3 loop reads CASRTSGRRDNEQFF. The CDR3 nucleotides read TGCGCCAGCAGGACTAGCGGGAGGAGGGACAATGAGCAGTTCTTC. Full variable domain (missing parts from reference TRBV5-1 and TRBJ2-1): KAGVTQTPRYLIKTRGQQVTLSCSPISGHRSVSWYQQTPGQGLQFLFEYFSETQRNKGNFPGRFSGRQFSNSRSEMNVSTLELGDSALYLCASRTSGRRDNEQFFGPGTRLTVL.

This clone was recorded only once. V is TRBV11-2 and J is TRBJ1-1, with D perhaps matching TRBD1 (5 bases). The V end was cut by 5 bases, the J end by 3 bases, with 16 bases between. Germline CDR1 is SGHAT and CDR2 is FQNNGV. CDR3 length: 15 residues. The CDR3, as DNA: TGTGCCAGCAGCCCCTTGGGGCAGGGTGACACTGAAGCTTTCTTT. Protein sequence: CASSPLGQGDTEAFF.

The rearrangement joins TRBV28 to TRBJ1-2; D is possibly TRBD1 (5 bases). Germline loops: CDR1 MDHEN, CDR2 SYDVKM. The CDR3 is 13 amino acids. With 6 bases removed from V and 4 bases from J, the gap between germline ends came to 12 bases. DNA for the CDR3: TGTGCCAGCAGCCCTTGGACAATCTATGGCTACACCTTC. It translates to CASSPWTIYGYTF.

The chain recombines TRBV30 with TRBJ2-7; D remains unclear. Germline CDR1 GTSNPN, CDR2 SVGIG (reference sequence). This CDR3 is 14 amino acids long. The V and J ends lost 3 bases and 5 bases respectively, with 17 bases between them. In DNA, the CDR3 is TGTGCCTGGAGGTCCCTTTTGAGCACCCACGAGCAGTACTTC. Protein: CAWRSLLSTHEQYF.

The rearrangement uses TRBV4-3 and TRBJ2-2, with D maybe TRBD1 (5 bases). CDR3 length: 14 residues. Between the trimmed V and J ends, which lost 0 bases and 8 bases, there was a span of 10 bases. Germline V gene data show CDR1 as LGHNA and CDR2 as YSLEER. The CDR3 nucleotides read TGCGCCAGCAGCCAAGATTGGTCAGGGGGGGAGCTGTTTTTT. Translated, it gives CASSQDWSGGELFF.

This chain uses TRBV29-1 with TRBJ2-7; the D gene is possibly TRBD1 (6 bases). The CDR3 is made up of 13 amino acids. The germline CDR1 and CDR2 sequences are SQVTM and ANQGSEA. With 7 bases removed from V and 1 base from J, the gap between germline ends came to 14 bases. The CDR3 bases are TGCAGCGCCACCCCCAGGGGATCCTACGAGCAGTACTTC. It codes for CSATPRGSYEQYF.

A single count supports this clone. This chain's CDR3 is CASSLPGGLYGYTF. In DNA, the CDR3 is TGTGCCAGCAGTCTCCCGGGTGGCCTCTATGGCTACACCTTC. The rearrangement uses TRBV28 and TRBJ1-2; D unresolved. V lost 5 bases and J 4 bases, leaving 14 bases between the germline ends. The CDR3 covers 14 residues. CDR1 MDHEN and CDR2 SYDVKM come from the germline V gene.